What follows describes a single TCR beta chain. The antigen remains undetermined. Using immunoSEQ multiplex PCR, the repertoire was profiled, and TCRdb retains in-frame clones only, with some absent. This sample carries tens of thousands of clones, roughly 88% of them seen once, and the ten largest clones take 12%. Pooling covered second doses at about 4 or about 12 weeks. The entry originates in a study of T cell responses to AZD1222 COVID-19 vaccine. Study-wide results and caveats: Most donors were white British, females outnumbered males, and clonal diversity was possibly underestimated. Among vaccine-associated CD4 TCRs, coverage spanned spike, with dominance at 160-218 and 743-854.

The CDR3 covers 15 residues. V trimming: 4 bases; J trimming: 0 bases; junction bases outside the gene matches: 5. Per the germline V gene, CDR1 is MGHDK and CDR2 is SYGVNS. The V call is TRBV25-1, the J call TRBJ1-1, with 7 bases lining up with TRBD1. The sample consisted of peripheral blood, taken 28 days after the second AZD1222 dose. The TCR sequence derives from an adult who received the AZD1222 COVID-19 vaccine. This CDR3 is CASSGTGNMNTEAFF. Here the CDR3 DNA reads TGTGCCAGCAGTGGGACAGGCAATATGAACACTGAAGCTTTCTTT.